The source of this T cell receptor (beta chain) is a study of blood T cell repertoires in COVID-19. CDR1 is SEHNR, CDR2 FQNEAQ, per germline (reference sequence). The V end was cut by 4 bases, the J end by 3 bases, with 15 bases between. The CDR3 spans 15 residues. Clones were read by immunoSEQ multiplex PCR, and TCRdb kept only the in-frame ones, dropping some. Seen here are approximately 190,000 clones, around 80% observed once, and the top ten hold about 6.9%. This receptor was identified in a man aged 55 to 69 with acute or convalescent COVID-19. The sample was peripheral blood. The chain links TRBV7-9 to TRBJ1-1, with D unresolved. The CDR3 bases are TGTGCCAGCAGCTCCTGGGCGGGGTCGGACACTGAAGCTTTCTTT. This encodes CASSSWAGSDTEAFF.